This TCR beta chain was identified in a study of shared clonotypes between healthy human individuals. Turning to the study itself: Per-donor plates numbered three CD4 naive, three CD4 memory, two CD8 naive and one CD8 memory.

When replicate PCRs were run on sorted subsets, they used 150 to 200 ng DNA, roughly 30,000 T cell genomes. TCRdb's table, derived via immunoSEQ multiplex PCR, lists solely in-frame clones and lacks some. Among more than 2 million clones listed, around 95% were seen once. V dropped 8 bases and J dropped 4; count of bases not matched to a gene: 9. Germline V CDR1 and CDR2: SEHNR, FQNEAQ (reference sequence). The CDR3 totals 14 residues. Material for sequencing was naive CD4+ T cells sorted from blood. Documented subset: CD45RA+ positively selected. The chain recombines TRBV7-9 with TRBJ2-7, with TRBD1 matching over 9 bases. This receptor was taken from a man between 18 and 29 years old in good health. The CDR3: CASSQGQGLYEQYF. The CDR3, as DNA: TGTGCCAGCTCCCAGGGACAGGGTCTGTACGAGCAGTACTTC.